These 29 T cell receptor beta chains were all obtained from the same sample, sequenced in a study of CD8 T cells in ankylosing spondylitis. Overall study results and limits: It appeared that ankylosing spondylitis blood was characterized by a TCR beta motif of fewer than 10 highly homologous variants.

TCRdb analysed the 5' RACE reads with MiXCR anew, one entry per CDR3 protein. The sample contains about 840,000 distinct CDR3 sequences, 12% of which appear only once. These receptors' targets are unknown. The material sequenced was blood, either unsorted or a sorted T cell fraction (not recorded which). These receptors originate from a male donor with ankylosing spondylitis.

This clonotype was seen ten or more times. The chain links TRBV4-1 to TRBJ2-2, with D tentatively TRBD1 or TRBD2 (5 bases each). With 1 base removed from V and 8 bases from J, the gap between germline ends came to 14 bases. The CDR3 totals 15 residues. Per the germline V gene, CDR1 is MGHRA and CDR2 is YSYEKL. The CDR3 nucleotides read TGCGCCAGCAGCCAAGCGGGACGGGAAACGGGGGAGCTGTTTTTT. Its protein product is CASSQAGRETGELFF.

This clonotype came up a few times. The V and J genes are TRBV20-1 and TRBJ2-1; a weak D match, TRBD1 (6 bases). V was clipped by 4 bases and J by 4 bases, with 14 bases between them. Germline-derived CDR1 and CDR2 are DFQATT and SNEGSKA (reference sequence). This CDR3 has 14 amino acids. The CDR3 DNA follows: TGCAGTGCTAACGTGGGGGCCCAATACAATGAGCAGTTCTTC. It encodes CSANVGAQYNEQFF.

The chain combines TRBV20-1 with TRBJ2-1; D gene ambiguous. Trimming stripped 5 bases from V and 0 bases from J, with 14 bases between. The CDR3 sequence is 15 residues long. From germline, CDR1 is DFQATT and CDR2 SNEGSKA (reference sequence). CDR3 protein: CSAPSWSVSYNEQFF. The DNA for the CDR3 is TGCAGTGCTCCTTCGTGGTCGGTCTCCTACAATGAGCAGTTCTTC.

The CDR3 loop reads CASSLQRRNTGELFF. DNA for the CDR3: TGTGCCAGCAGCTTACAACGCAGGAACACCGGGGAGCTGTTTTTT. The chain uses TRBV7-2 and TRBJ2-2, with D unresolved. Trimming stripped 2 bases from V and 1 base from J, with 8 bases between. Germline CDR1 is SGHTA and CDR2 is FQGNSA. The CDR3 has 15 residues.

The V gene is TRBV5-1, the J gene TRBJ2-1; TRBD2 matches at 10 bases. The V gene end was trimmed by 0 bases and the J gene end by 1 base; junction bases not matched to a gene: 7. Per the germline V gene, CDR1 is SGHRS and CDR2 is YFSETQ. The CDR3 covers 18 residues. CDR3 sequence: CASSLEGSGRWSYNEQFF. The CDR3 nucleotides are TGCGCCAGCAGCTTGGAGGGTAGCGGGAGGTGGTCCTACAATGAGCAGTTCTTC.

The J gene is TRBJ2-2, the V gene TRBV10-3; a possible D gene is TRBD1 (5 bases). The V gene lost 5 bases and the J gene lost 6 bases, with 13 bases spanning the gap. The CDR3 extends over 14 amino acids. CDR1 and CDR2 (germline): ENHRY, SYGVKD. The CDR3 is CAISYRSPAGELFF. The CDR3, as DNA: TGTGCCATCAGTTACAGGTCTCCGGCCGGGGAGCTGTTTTTT.

The gene calls are TRBV6-5 and TRBJ1-1; maybe TRBD1 (6 bases). V was clipped by 0 bases and J by 5 bases, with 13 bases between them. The CDR3 totals 15 residues. Germline V gene lookup returns CDR1 MNHEY and CDR2 SVGAGI. CDR3 amino acids: CASSYSLAGVTEAFF. CDR3 DNA: TGTGCCAGCAGTTACTCTCTCGCAGGGGTAACTGAAGCTTTCTTT.

V is TRBV7-9 and J is TRBJ1-3; 7 bases map to TRBD1. Germline V gene lookup returns CDR1 SEHNR and CDR2 FQNEAQ (reference sequence). V gave up 4 bases and J gave up 0 bases; unmatched junction bases: 3. This CDR3 is 15 amino acids long. The CDR3 region is CASSSWTGSGNTIYF. DNA for the CDR3: TGTGCCAGCAGCTCCTGGACAGGCTCTGGAAACACCATATATTTT.

V is TRBV6-1 and J is TRBJ1-1, with D possibly TRBD1 on 6 matching bases. The CDR3 spans 13 residues. V shed 3 bases and J shed 3 bases, with 8 bases lying between them. Per germline, CDR1 MNHNS and CDR2 SASEGT. Here the CDR3 reads CASSENRDTEAFF. DNA for the CDR3: TGTGCCAGCAGTGAGAACAGGGACACTGAAGCTTTCTTT.

The rearrangement links TRBV28 to TRBJ2-7, with TRBD1 identical over 12 bases. V gave up 2 bases and J gave up 3 bases; unmatched junction bases: 5. Germline loops: CDR1 MDHEN, CDR2 SYDVKM. This CDR3 comprises 16 residues. The DNA of the CDR3 is TGTGCCAGCAGTTTAGTAGGGACAGGGGGCTTCTACGAGCAGTACTTC. Encoded protein: CASSLVGTGGFYEQYF. The entire variable domain, with the rest obtained from reference TRBV28 and TRBJ2-7, is as follows: DVKVTQSSRYLVKRTGEKVFLECVQDMDHENMFWYRQDPGLGLRLIYFSYDVKMKEKGDIPEGYSVSREKKERFSLILESASTNQTSMYLCASSLVGTGGFYEQYFGPGTRLTVT.

Concerning this clonotype itself: The junction departs from the called germline gene at one end, perhaps through a read error. V usage is TRBV6-1 and J usage is TRBJ2-4; unclear D gene. Germline CDR1 and CDR2: MNHNS and SASEGT. This CDR3 contains 19 residues. CDR3 residues: CASTEWLFRTDGGKNIQYF. CDR3 sequence (DNA): TGTGCCAGCACTGAATGGCTGTTCAGGACGGACGGTGGGAAAAACATTCAGTACTTC.

This clonotype has more than one count but fewer than ten. J is TRBJ1-3 and V is TRBV29-1, with D perhaps TRBD1 (5 bases). The CDR3 consists of 14 residues. Between the trimmed V and J ends, which lost 5 bases and 0 bases, there was a span of 11 bases. CDR1 is SQVTM, CDR2 ANQGSEA, per germline. The CDR3 protein is CSVMGDLSGNTIYF. CDR3 nucleotides: TGCAGCGTTATGGGGGACCTCTCTGGAAACACCATATATTTT. Full variable domain (remainder filled in from reference TRBV29-1 and TRBJ1-3): SAVISQKPSRDICQRGTSLTIQCQVDSQVTMMFWYRQQPGQSLTLIATANQGSEATYESGFVIDKFPISRPNLTFSTLTVSNMSPEDSSIYLCSVMGDLSGNTIYFGEGSWLTVV.

The chain combines TRBV11-2 with TRBJ2-1; TRBD1 matches 8 bases. With V trimmed by 5 bases and J by 14 bases, 5 bases remained unmatched. Germline CDR1 reads SGHAT; CDR2 reads FQNNGV. The CDR3 spans 11 residues. Here the CDR3 reads CASSHGQGKFF. CDR3 sequence (DNA): TGTGCCAGCAGCCATGGACAGGGAAAGTTCTTC.

The chain employs TRBV7-8 and TRBJ1-1; no clear D. Trimming took 5 bases from V and 3 from J, leaving 10 bases between them. CDR1 and CDR2 (germline): SGHVS, FQNEAQ. This CDR3 comprises 13 residues. CDR3 amino acids: CASSMIGDTEAFF. DNA for the CDR3: TGTGCCAGCAGCATGATAGGAGACACTGAAGCTTTCTTT.

This clonotype was detected a few times. The rearrangement links TRBV6-2 or TRBV6-3 to TRBJ2-5; perhaps TRBD2 as D (6 bases). CDR1 is MNHEY and CDR2 is SVGEGT in the germline V gene. V gave up 7 bases and J gave up 5 bases, with 17 bases separating them. The CDR3 runs 14 residues. Written as DNA, the CDR3 is TGTGCCAGCACGCTCGAACGGGGGTTGGAGACCCAGTACTTC. Its translation is CASTLERGLETQYF.

This chain joins TRBV20-1 and TRBJ2-3; perhaps TRBD2 as D (5 bases). The germline V gene encodes CDR1 DFQATT and CDR2 SNEGSKA (reference sequence). The CDR3 runs to 14 residues. Trimming removed 5 bases at V and 0 bases at J, with 12 bases between. The CDR3 DNA follows: TGCAGTGCTCCTTCTCGGGGTAGCACAGATACGCAGTATTTT. Protein product: CSAPSRGSTDTQYF.

V usage is TRBV6-6 and J usage is TRBJ1-2, with unresolved D. This CDR3 contains 10 residues. V was cut by 3 bases and J by 13 bases, with 9 bases left in between. Germline V gives CDR1 MNHNY, CDR2 SVGAGI (reference sequence). The CDR3 sequence is CASSYDWATF. The CDR3 DNA sequence: TGTGCCAGCAGTTATGACTGGGCCACCTTC.

The gene calls are TRBV7-2 and TRBJ2-3; TRBD2 matches 7 bases. Germline CDR1 SGHTA, CDR2 FQGNSA. The CDR3 spans 17 residues. V trimming: 4 bases; J trimming: 2 bases; junction bases outside the gene matches: 12. CDR3: CASSSSSSSGHTDTQYF. As DNA, the CDR3 is TGTGCCAGCAGCTCGAGTAGCTCTAGCGGACACACAGATACGCAGTATTTT.

This clonotype has only a few counts. The CDR3 region has the DNA TGTGCCACCAGCAGAGAGGCCAGGGCAATTGCCGGGGAGCTGTTTTTT. Protein: CATSREARAIAGELFF. This sequence joins TRBV15 and TRBJ2-2; D may be TRBD1 (5 bases). Per the germline V gene, CDR1 is LNHNV and CDR2 is YYDKDF (reference sequence). The CDR3 spans 16 residues. The V end lost 0 bases, the J end lost 6 bases, and 14 bases lay between the germline ends.

The J gene is TRBJ1-2, the V gene TRBV7-8; tentatively, D is TRBD1 (5 bases). The CDR3 consists of 14 residues. CDR1 is SGHVS and CDR2 is FQNEAQ in the germline V gene. V lost 4 bases and J 3 bases, leaving 12 bases between the germline ends. CDR3 bases: TGTGCCAGCAGCTCCTTCAGGGAAGACTATGGCTACACCTTC. This codes for CASSSFREDYGYTF.

Ten or more counts support this clonotype. This chain links TRBV6-1 with TRBJ2-5; TRBD2 might be the D (5 bases). Between the trimmed V and J ends, which lost 6 bases and 4 bases, there was a span of 15 bases. In germline, CDR1 is MNHNS, CDR2 SASEGT. CDR3 size: 14 residues. The CDR3, as DNA: TGTGCCAGCAGACTAACTAGAGCCAGAGAGACCCAGTACTTC. This gives the protein CASRLTRARETQYF.

Ten or more counts support this clonotype. This chain connects TRBV18 to TRBJ2-7; a weak D match, TRBD2 (6 bases). The CDR3 is 14 amino acids. Looked up from germline, CDR1 is KGHSH and CDR2 is LQKENI. Deletions cut 3 bases from V and 3 bases from J, with 12 bases between. CDR3 protein: CASSPTGENYEQYF. CDR3 nucleotide sequence: TGTGCCAGCTCACCTACGGGGGAAAACTACGAGCAGTACTTC.

This clonotype showed up just a few times. V is TRBV4-2 and J is TRBJ2-1; D gene unclear. The length of the CDR3 is 15 residues. Deletions cut 0 bases from V and 1 base from J, with 7 bases between. CDR1 is LGHNA and CDR2 is YNFKEQ in the germline V gene. The CDR3 DNA reads TGTGCCAGCAGCCAAGATTGGGTTTCCTACAATGAGCAGTTCTTC. It specifies CASSQDWVSYNEQFF.

At least ten counts were recorded for this clonotype. This chain joins TRBV12-3 or TRBV12-4 and TRBJ1-2, with a weak D call TRBD1 (6 bases). The length of the CDR3 is 14 residues. V was shortened by 6 bases and J by 4 bases, with 15 bases between the two germline ends. The CDR3 is CASRGRGESYGYTF. The CDR3 region has the DNA TGTGCCAGCAGGGGCAGGGGAGAGAGCTATGGCTACACCTTC.

This chain connects TRBV5-1 to TRBJ2-5; TRBD1 agrees at 7 bases. V shed 4 bases and J 4 bases; nucleotides not matched to a gene: 4. Germline CDR1 is SGHRS and CDR2 is YFSETQ. There are 13 residues in the CDR3. CDR3 sequence (DNA): TGCGCCAGCAGCCGGGACAGTCTAGAGACCCAGTACTTC. It codes for CASSRDSLETQYF.

This clonotype has only a few counts. CDR3 protein: CASSQVGTSYEQYF. The CDR3 bases are TGTGCCAGCAGCCAAGTTGGGACTTCCTACGAGCAGTACTTC. V and J are TRBV4-2 and TRBJ2-7, with D possibly TRBD2 on 6 matching bases. Germline V lookup: CDR1 LGHNA, CDR2 YNFKEQ. Trimming left V 1 base short and J 1 base short, with 8 bases between. The CDR3 is made up of 14 amino acids.

The chain couples TRBV28 to TRBJ1-2; tentative D call: TRBD1 (6 bases). Trimming removed 4 bases from V and 6 bases from J, with 21 bases in between. Per germline, CDR1 MDHEN and CDR2 SYDVKM. The CDR3 extends over 16 amino acids. The CDR3 reads CASSSGGGGASDGYTF. The DNA of the CDR3 is TGTGCCAGCAGTTCCGGAGGGGGGGGCGCCTCGGATGGCTACACCTTC.

The CDR3 region is CASSPFAGNEKLFF. CDR3 nucleotides: TGTGCCAGCAGTCCCTTCGCAGGGAATGAAAAACTGTTTTTT. V gene TRBV7-9 combines with J gene TRBJ1-4, with a weak D call TRBD1 (5 bases). V was cut by 6 bases and J by 5 bases, with 13 bases left in between. The CDR3 length is 14 residues. Germline V CDR1 and CDR2: SEHNR, FQNEAQ (reference sequence). Variable domain in full (rest from reference TRBV7-9 and TRBJ1-4): DTGVSQNPRHKITKRGQNVTFRCDPISEHNRLYWYRQTLGQGPEFLTYFQNEAQLEKSRLLSDRFSAERPKGSFSTLEIQRTEQGDSAMYLCASSPFAGNEKLFFGSGTQLSVL.

In nucleotides, the CDR3 is TGCGCCAGCAGCCAAGATCTTAGGGCGTCAGAGCCCCAGCATTTT. Amino acid sequence: CASSQDLRASEPQHF. The V call is TRBV4-3, the J call TRBJ1-5; D is unclear. The V and J ends lost 0 bases and 8 bases respectively, with 14 bases between them. The CDR3 spans 15 residues. CDR1 is LGHNA, CDR2 YSLEER, per germline.